What follows describes a single T cell receptor (beta chain). Its antigen is as yet unknown. TCRdb used MiXCR to reprocess the 5' RACE reads, holding one entry per CDR3 protein. The top ten clones hold about 22% of a sample with approximately 400,000 distinct CDR3 sequences, 18% of them seen once. The data belong to a study of T-cell memory formation after mild COVID-19. Study-level findings and limits: CD4+ clones that contracted lay mainly in CM and EM; CD8+ ones lay in EMRA.

This CDR3 is 13 amino acids long. Germline V gene data show CDR1 as SGHTA and CDR2 as FQGTGA. V lost 4 bases and J 9 bases, leaving 15 bases between the germline ends. V is TRBV7-3 and J is TRBJ2-5, with no clear D. Material: PBMCs or a T cell subset sorted from them (not recorded which). The TCR sequence derives from a young man who had mild COVID-19 (a few samples of this study predate the infection). Cell type and time point are not known. CDR3 protein: CASSSQPDEPQYF. The CDR3 DNA sequence: TGTGCCAGCAGCTCCCAACCCGACGAGCCCCAGTACTTC.